These 4 T cell receptor beta chains originate from one sample sequenced in a study of T-cell reconstitution after alpha-beta-depleted transplantation in children. A library of TCRbeta sequences, prepared with unique molecular identifiers, was generated. Each CDR3 protein is one row after TCRdb ran MiXCR on the PCR reads. The sample carries fewer than 400,000 distinct CDR3 sequences, roughly 21% recorded once. Sequencing used PBMCs from the stem cell graft donor, obtained from the stem cell graft. All receptors come from a human donor who donated a stem cell graft to a child with acute myeloid leukemia.

The genes are TRBV7-9 and TRBJ1-3, with D tentatively TRBD1 (5 bases). V was pared by 8 bases and J by 0 bases, with 11 bases between. The CDR3 totals 14 residues. From germline, CDR1 is SEHNR and CDR2 FQNEAQ (reference sequence). The CDR3 DNA sequence: TGTGCCAGCTGGGGGGGTGGCTCTGGAAACACCATATATTTT. Protein sequence: CASWGGGSGNTIYF.

The sample holds many counts of this clonotype. V is TRBV20-1 and J is TRBJ2-1, with TRBD2 identical over 7 bases. V trimming: 1 base; J trimming: 5 bases; junction bases outside the gene matches: 11. The CDR3 is 16 residues long. Germline CDR1 DFQATT, CDR2 SNEGSKA (reference sequence). The CDR3 is CSARGVLAGLNNEQFF. CDR3 DNA: TGCAGTGCTAGAGGAGTGTTAGCGGGTCTGAACAATGAGCAGTTCTTC.

The chain is built from TRBV2 and TRBJ2-3; 10 bases are shared with TRBD2. J gave up 3 bases and V 3 bases, and 6 bases lay outside the gene matches. The length of the CDR3 is 16 residues. Looked up from germline, CDR1 is SNHLY and CDR2 is FYNNEI. CDR3 protein: CASSDGVAGGTDTQYF. The CDR3 region has the DNA TGTGCCAGCAGTGACGGGGTAGCGGGAGGAACAGATACGCAGTATTTT.

The chain has TRBV5-1 and TRBJ2-1; D remains unclear. The length of the CDR3 is 13 residues. V lost 2 bases and J lost 6, with 9 bases in between. CDR1 and CDR2 (germline): SGHRS, YFSETQ. The CDR3 is CASSFSPSNEQFF. The CDR3 DNA follows: TGCGCCAGCAGCTTCTCTCCGAGCAATGAGCAGTTCTTC.